One sample yielded the 7 T cell receptor beta chains listed below, sequenced in a study of blood T cell repertoires in COVID-19 (dated by TCRdb to about 2020). The method behind the library was the immunoSEQ multiplex PCR assay. TCRdb stores this immuneACCESS table with in-frame sequences only. Part of the clones is absent; in the studies checked, under half of the shortfall reflects unresolved V genes, and no reason is known for the rest. The sample data list 180,000 or so clones, and just under 90% of these were observed just once. The biggest ten clones account for around 3.5% of the sample. The sequenced sample consisted of peripheral blood. These receptors originate from a young man with active or convalescent COVID-19.

The chain uses TRBV11-2 and TRBJ2-1; 8 bases fit TRBD2. This CDR3 is built from 15 residues. CDR1 is SGHAT, CDR2 FQNNGV, per germline. V trimming: 2 bases; J trimming: 2 bases; junction bases outside the gene matches: 2. The CDR3 region is CASSLRGGAYNEQFF. The CDR3 coding sequence is TGTGCCAGCAGCTTACGGGGGGGTGCCTACAATGAGCAGTTCTTC.

There are a few counts of this clone. The J gene is TRBJ2-1, the V gene TRBV24-1; D perhaps matches TRBD2 (5 bases). Trimming stripped 4 bases from V and 8 bases from J, with 11 bases between. Germline V CDR1 and CDR2: KGHDR, SFDVKD. The CDR3 extends over 13 amino acids. The CDR3 region has the DNA TGTGCCACCAGTGACCGGACTGGCGATGAGCAGTTCTTC. Residues: CATSDRTGDEQFF.

V gene TRBV3-1 (or the pseudogene TRBV3-2) combines with J gene TRBJ1-5, with D perhaps TRBD1 (5 bases). Germline V gives CDR1 LGHDT, CDR2 YNNKEL (reference sequence). V lost 6 bases and J 2 bases, leaving 11 bases between the germline ends. The CDR3 loop spans 14 amino acids. CDR3 loop: CASSLGVGNQPQHF. CDR3 in DNA: TGTGCCAGCAGTTTAGGGGTGGGCAATCAGCCCCAGCATTTT.

The chain recombines TRBV10-2 with TRBJ2-7, with D maybe TRBD1 (6 bases). The CDR3 has 15 residues. CDR1 is WSHSY, CDR2 SAAADI, per germline. With 4 bases removed from V and 3 bases from J, the gap between germline ends came to 16 bases. The CDR3 loop is CASSGVDRRVYEQYV. The CDR3 nucleotides are TGCGCCAGCAGTGGAGTAGACAGGCGGGTCTACGAGCAGTACGTC.

On this clone itself: The same CDR3 arises from other DNA sequences in this sample as well. The chain is built from TRBV18 and TRBJ1-2, with TRBD1 matching over 12 bases. The CDR3 extends over 15 amino acids. CDR1 is KGHSH, CDR2 LQKENI, per germline. After removal of 0 bases from V and 6 bases from J, the junction contained 2 bases not matched to a gene. CDR3 sequence (DNA): TGTGCCAGCTCACCACCAGGGACAGGGGGCGATGGCTACACCTTC. Its protein is CASSPPGTGGDGYTF.

This clone was observed many times. The chain combines TRBV30 with TRBJ2-1; D may be TRBD2 (5 bases). The CDR3 covers 11 residues. The ends were cut back, 8 bases at V and 3 bases at J, with 8 bases in the middle. Germline loops: CDR1 GTSNPN, CDR2 SVGIG (reference sequence). The CDR3 nucleotides are TGTGCCACGGGGTTCTACAATGAGCAGTTCTTC. It is translated as CATGFYNEQFF.

The CDR3 DNA sequence: TGTGCCAGCAGTTTGACAGGGGGCACTGAAGCTTTCTTT. It is translated as CASSLTGGTEAFF. The genes are TRBV27 and TRBJ1-1; the match to TRBD1 covers 9 bases. The CDR3 has 13 amino acids. The germline CDR1 and CDR2 sequences are MNHEY and SMNVEV (reference sequence). V lost 3 bases and J lost 4; bases outside the gene matches: 0.